This TCR beta chain was sequenced in a study of T cells after yellow fever vaccination. Study-wide context: When fractions had low cell numbers, they were prepared with SMART-Seq v4 Ultra Low Input.

This clonotype was detected only a few times. Its antigen is not known. The 5'RACE template-switching step produced TCR cDNA and added a universal primer site and UMIs. In TCRdb, the 5' RACE reads were re-called with MiXCR into one record per CDR3 protein. The sample holds a few hundred thousand distinct CDR3 sequences, about a sixth seen once. Study observations and caveats: Clonotypes found in both CD4 and CD8 compartments made up a small share. Post-booster repertoires contained most primary-vaccination clones again (96% CD4, 88% CD8).

Per germline, CDR1 SQVTM and CDR2 ANQGSEA. V gave up 5 bases and J gave up 1 base, with 11 bases separating them. There are 13 residues in the CDR3. The source of this sequence is a man in his late teens or twenties who received the YFV17D yellow fever vaccine. The V gene is TRBV29-1, the J gene TRBJ1-1; no clear D. The source was PBMCs, collected less than 6 days after the first yellow fever vaccination. CDR3 region: CSVRGDPNTEAFF. The CDR3, as DNA: TGCAGCGTTCGGGGAGACCCGAACACTGAAGCTTTCTTT.